The 22 T cell receptor beta chains below were found in one sample sequenced in a study of tumor-infiltrating lymphocytes in localized non-small cell lung cancer. The table came from immunoSEQ multiplex PCR; TCRdb's copy has only in-frame clones and leaves some out. This sample yields 20,000 to 30,000 clones, of which roughly 73% are seen a single time; approximately 5.8% belongs to the top ten. The specimen was lung tumor tissue. The receptors were gathered from a human donor with non-small cell lung cancer.

This clone was counted a few times. V and J are TRBV2 and TRBJ1-5; possibly TRBD1 for D (5 bases). Trimming left V 3 bases short and J 10 bases short, with 13 bases between. Germline lookup yields CDR1 SNHLY and CDR2 FYNNEI. This CDR3 has 13 amino acids. As DNA, the CDR3 is TGTGCCAGCAGTGAGGACAAGAGGATCCCCCAGCATTTT. This codes for CASSEDKRIPQHF.

V is TRBV7-8 and J is TRBJ2-6; 11 positions match TRBD1. Germline CDR1 and CDR2: SGHVS and FQNEAQ. The J segment lost 0 bases and the V segment lost 5 bases, leaving 12 bases of the junction unmatched. The CDR3 sequence is 20 residues long. CDR3 amino acids: CASSPESGTGGGSGANVLTF. CDR3 nucleotide sequence: TGTGCCAGCAGCCCAGAATCCGGGACAGGGGGTGGCTCTGGGGCCAACGTCCTGACTTTC.

The V and J genes are TRBV7-9 and TRBJ1-2; D is perhaps TRBD1 (6 bases). The ends were cut back, 7 bases at V and 4 bases at J, with 19 bases in the middle. CDR1 SEHNR and CDR2 FQNEAQ come from the germline V gene (reference sequence). There are 15 residues in the CDR3. CDR3 nucleotides: TGTGCCAGCACCCCTATGCTGGGGGCTTCCTATGGCTACACCTTC. Its translation is CASTPMLGASYGYTF.

This clone was found a few times. The rearrangement uses TRBV19 and TRBJ2-3, with 10 bases lining up with TRBD2. The V segment lost 4 bases and the J segment 9 bases; nucleotides outside the gene matches: 7. The germline V gene has CDR1 LNHDA and CDR2 SQIVND (reference sequence). The CDR3 totals 14 residues. CDR3 sequence (DNA): TGTGCCAGTAGTACCAGCGGGGGGGCCGGAACGCAGTATTTT. Protein: CASSTSGGAGTQYF.

The CDR3 sequence: CASSQGNEQFF. The CDR3, as DNA: TGTGCCAGCAGCCAAGGGAATGAGCAGTTCTTC. The rearrangement uses TRBV11-3 and TRBJ2-1; D ambiguous. V gave up 5 bases and J gave up 7 bases, with 6 bases separating them. Germline CDR1 and CDR2: SGHNT and YENEEA. This CDR3 has 11 residues.

J is TRBJ2-4 and V is TRBV20-1; D call uncertain. The germline V gene has CDR1 DFQATT and CDR2 SNEGSKA (reference sequence). This CDR3 has 11 amino acids. V was pared by 6 bases and J by 11 bases, with 14 bases between. The CDR3 DNA is TGCAGTGCCTCAGGTGGCAATTTTCAGTACTTC. Protein: CSASGGNFQYF.

V usage is TRBV7-2 and J usage is TRBJ2-7; 11 positions agree with TRBD2. CDR1 and CDR2 from the germline V gene are SGHTA and FQGNSA. The CDR3 is made up of 15 amino acids. Trimming cost V 4 bases and J 2 bases; bases outside gene matches: 4. CDR3 region: CASSSGTSGTYEQYF. Written as DNA, the CDR3 is TGTGCCAGCAGCTCTGGGACTAGCGGTACCTACGAGCAGTACTTC.

The chain recombines TRBV18 with TRBJ1-1; 8 positions agree with TRBD1. Germline-derived CDR1 and CDR2 are KGHSH and LQKENI. This CDR3 region has 14 residues. The ends lost 5 bases at V and 4 bases at J; junction bases unmatched: 6. The DNA of the CDR3 is TGTGCCAGCTCATCGGACAGGGTTGGCACTGAAGCTTTCTTT. This sequence encodes CASSSDRVGTEAFF.

The CDR3 sequence: CASSLADGRTEAFF. The CDR3 nucleotides read TGTGCCAGCAGCTTAGCGGACGGGAGGACTGAAGCTTTCTTT. J is TRBJ1-1 and V is TRBV7-9; D unresolved. This CDR3 is 14 amino acids long. The ends were cut back, 0 bases at V and 5 bases at J, with 10 bases in the middle. Looked up from germline, CDR1 is SEHNR and CDR2 is FQNEAQ (reference sequence).

The gene calls are TRBV30 and TRBJ1-1; no clear D gene. The V gene lost 0 bases and the J gene lost 7 bases, with 6 bases spanning the gap. Germline lookup yields CDR1 GTSNPN and CDR2 SVGIG (reference sequence). The CDR3 spans 11 residues. The CDR3 DNA sequence: TGTGCCTGGAGTGTAACGGATGAAGCTTTCTTT. As protein: CAWSVTDEAFF. The variable domain in full, completed from reference TRBV30 and TRBJ1-1, reads SQTIHQWPATLVQPVGSPLSLECTVEGTSNPNLYWYRQAAGRGLQLLFYSVGIGQISSEVPQNLSASRPQDRQFILSSKKLLLSDSGFYLCAWSVTDEAFFGQGTRLTVV.

CDR3 DNA sequence: TGTGCCATCAGTGAACTTAAGGACACTGAAGCTTTCTTT. This encodes CAISELKDTEAFF. The chain is built from TRBV10-3 and TRBJ1-1, with D hard to call. Deletions cut 3 bases from V and 3 bases from J, with 8 bases between. The germline V gene has CDR1 ENHRY and CDR2 SYGVKD. This CDR3 is built from 13 residues.

In this sample, this clone turned up a few times. The DNA for the CDR3 is TGTGCCAGCAGCTTAACAGGGGGCGGGGAGACCCAGTACTTC. Its translation is CASSLTGGGETQYF. The chain is built from TRBV7-3 and TRBJ2-5; 7 bases align to TRBD1. CDR1 is SGHTA, CDR2 FQGTGA, per germline. CDR3 size: 14 residues. The V gene end was trimmed by 0 bases and the J gene end by 5 bases; junction bases not matched to a gene: 3.

The sample holds a few counts of this clone. V usage is TRBV10-3 and J usage is TRBJ2-1, with 9 bases identical to TRBD1. CDR1 ENHRY and CDR2 SYGVKD come from the germline V gene. This CDR3 is built from 15 residues. The V segment lost 6 bases and the J segment 3 bases; nucleotides outside the gene matches: 6. This CDR3 is CAISTGGTIYNEQFF. In DNA form, the CDR3 reads TGTGCCATCAGCACAGGGGGCACGATCTACAATGAGCAGTTCTTC.

The chain couples TRBV7-8 to TRBJ1-2; 7 bases fit TRBD1. The V gene end was trimmed by 5 bases and the J gene end by 4 bases; junction bases not matched to a gene: 13. CDR1 is SGHVS, CDR2 FQNEAQ, per germline. The CDR3 has 16 amino acids. The CDR3 coding sequence is TGTGCCAGCAGCCCGAACAGACGAGACAGGGCCTATGGCTACACCTTC. Its translation: CASSPNRRDRAYGYTF.

This clone came up once. The rearrangement uses TRBV27 and TRBJ1-1; tentative D call: TRBD1 (5 bases). This CDR3 contains 13 residues. The germline gives CDR1 MNHEY, CDR2 SMNVEV (reference sequence). The CDR3 DNA follows: TGTGCTTCCAGTTGGGGGGTGAACACTGAAGCTTTCTTT. It encodes CASSWGVNTEAFF.

The chain combines TRBV29-1 with TRBJ1-5, with D hard to call. Trimming took 1 base from V and 6 from J, leaving 7 bases between them. The CDR3 covers 12 residues. The germline V gene has CDR1 SQVTM and CDR2 ANQGSEA. In DNA, the CDR3 is TGCAGCGTTGAAGGAGGGTCTCAGCCCCAGCATTTT. Its translation is CSVEGGSQPQHF.

This clone appeared a single time. The rearrangement joins TRBV10-2 to TRBJ1-2, with D possibly matching TRBD1 (5 bases). Between the trimmed V and J ends, which lost 6 bases and 4 bases, there was a span of 21 bases. From germline, CDR1 is WSHSY and CDR2 SAAADI. This CDR3 has 16 amino acids. The CDR3 spells CASRDGSGRRGYGYTF. CDR3 in DNA: TGCGCCAGCAGAGATGGATCGGGGCGGCGGGGCTATGGCTACACCTTC.

This clone was recorded only once. This chain connects TRBV15 to TRBJ1-5, with 12 bases matching TRBD1. V gave up 2 bases and J gave up 0 bases; unmatched junction bases: 8. Germline V CDR1 and CDR2: LNHNV, YYDKDF (reference sequence). The CDR3 has 19 residues. The CDR3 sequence: CATSRKPGQGATSNQPQHF. In DNA form, the CDR3 reads TGTGCCACCAGCAGAAAGCCGGGACAGGGGGCGACTAGCAATCAGCCCCAGCATTTT.

The J gene is TRBJ2-1, the V gene TRBV4-3, with 8 bases lining up with TRBD1. The trim removed 1 base at V and 4 bases at J, leaving 0 bases unmatched. From germline, CDR1 is LGHNA and CDR2 YSLEER. This CDR3 spans 14 amino acids. This CDR3 reads CASSQGTGYNEQFF. Here the CDR3 DNA reads TGCGCCAGCAGCCAAGGGACAGGGTACAATGAGCAGTTCTTC.

The V call is TRBV2, the J call TRBJ2-7, with D possibly TRBD1 on 5 matching bases. There are 13 residues in the CDR3. Germline assignment: CDR1 SNHLY and CDR2 FYNNEI. Trimming took 6 bases from V and 0 from J, leaving 9 bases between them. The CDR3 is CASRKDSSYEQYF. The DNA of the CDR3 is TGTGCCAGCAGAAAAGACAGCTCCTACGAGCAGTACTTC. Full variable domain (remainder filled in from reference TRBV2 and TRBJ2-7): EPEVTQTPSHQVTQMGQEVILRCVPISNHLYFYWYRQILGQKVEFLVSFYNNEISEKSEIFDDQFSVERPDGSNFTLKIRSTKLEDSAMYFCASRKDSSYEQYFGPGTRLTVT.

The V gene is TRBV7-8, the J gene TRBJ1-5; D is perhaps TRBD1 (6 bases). The germline V and J ends were trimmed by 6 bases and 3 bases, with 9 bases remaining between them. The CDR3 totals 13 residues. The germline gives CDR1 SGHVS, CDR2 FQNEAQ. CDR3 amino acids: CASRRQDNQPQHF. The CDR3 DNA sequence: TGTGCCAGCAGAAGACAGGACAATCAGCCCCAGCATTTT.

The J gene is TRBJ1-1, the V gene TRBV5-4; TRBD1 is a possible D gene (6 bases). CDR3 length equals 12 residues. The V gene lost 3 bases and the J gene lost 6 bases, with 9 bases spanning the gap. Germline CDR1 is SGHNT and CDR2 is YYREEE (reference sequence). CDR3 loop: CASSSGGAEAFF. For the CDR3, the DNA is TGTGCCAGCAGCTCCGGGGGCGCTGAAGCTTTCTTT.